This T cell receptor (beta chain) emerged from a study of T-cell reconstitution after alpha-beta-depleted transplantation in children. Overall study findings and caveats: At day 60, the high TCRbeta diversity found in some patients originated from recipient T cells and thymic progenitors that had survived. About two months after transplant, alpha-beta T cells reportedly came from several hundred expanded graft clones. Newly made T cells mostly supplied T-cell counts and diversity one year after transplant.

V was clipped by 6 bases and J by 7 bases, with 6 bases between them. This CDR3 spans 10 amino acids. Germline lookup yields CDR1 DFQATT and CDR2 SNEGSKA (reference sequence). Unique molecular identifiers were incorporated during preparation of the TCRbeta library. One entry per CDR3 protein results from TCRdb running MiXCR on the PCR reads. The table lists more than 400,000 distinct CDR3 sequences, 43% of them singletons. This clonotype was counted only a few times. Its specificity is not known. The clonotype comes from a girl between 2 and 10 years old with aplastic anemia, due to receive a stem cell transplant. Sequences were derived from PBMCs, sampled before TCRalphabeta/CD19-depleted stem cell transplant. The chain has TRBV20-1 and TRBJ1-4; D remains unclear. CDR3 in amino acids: CSALGEKLFF. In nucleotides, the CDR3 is TGCAGTGCCTTGGGTGAAAAACTGTTTTTT.